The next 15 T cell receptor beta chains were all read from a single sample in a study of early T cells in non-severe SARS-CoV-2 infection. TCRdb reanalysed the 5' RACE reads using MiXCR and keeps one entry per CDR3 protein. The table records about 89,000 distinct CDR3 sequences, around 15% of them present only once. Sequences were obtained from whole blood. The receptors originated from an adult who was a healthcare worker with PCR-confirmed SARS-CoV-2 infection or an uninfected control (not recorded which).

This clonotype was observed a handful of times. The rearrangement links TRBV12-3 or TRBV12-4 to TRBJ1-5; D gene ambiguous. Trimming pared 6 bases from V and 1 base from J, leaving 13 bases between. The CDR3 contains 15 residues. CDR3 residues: CASRAGSMSNQPQHF. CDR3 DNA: TGTGCCAGCAGGGCCGGGAGCATGAGCAATCAGCCCCAGCATTTT.

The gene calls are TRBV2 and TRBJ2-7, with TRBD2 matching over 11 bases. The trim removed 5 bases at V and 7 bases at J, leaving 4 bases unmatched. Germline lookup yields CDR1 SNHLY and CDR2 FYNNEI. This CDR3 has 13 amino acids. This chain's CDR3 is CASSSRLAGEQYV. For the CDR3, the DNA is TGTGCCAGCAGTTCCAGACTAGCGGGGGAGCAGTACGTC.

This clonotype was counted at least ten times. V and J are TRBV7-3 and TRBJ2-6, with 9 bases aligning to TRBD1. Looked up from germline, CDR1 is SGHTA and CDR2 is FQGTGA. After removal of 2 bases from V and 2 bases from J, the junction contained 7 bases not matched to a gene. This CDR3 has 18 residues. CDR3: CASSLRRQGGTGANVLTF. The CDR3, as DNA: TGTGCCAGCAGCTTACGCCGACAGGGGGGCACTGGGGCCAACGTCCTGACTTTC. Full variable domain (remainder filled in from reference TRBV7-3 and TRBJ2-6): GAGVSQTPSNKVTEKGKYVELRCDPISGHTALYWYRQSLGQGPEFLIYFQGTGAADDSGLPNDRFFAVRPEGSVSTLKIQRTERGDSAVYLCASSLRRQGGTGANVLTFGAGSRLTVL.

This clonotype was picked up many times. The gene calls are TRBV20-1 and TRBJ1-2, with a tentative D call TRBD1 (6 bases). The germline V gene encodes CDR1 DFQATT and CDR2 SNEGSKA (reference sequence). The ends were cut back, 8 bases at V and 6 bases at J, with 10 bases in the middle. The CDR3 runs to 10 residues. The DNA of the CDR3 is TGCAGTTCACACAGGGATGGCTACACCTTC. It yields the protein CSSHRDGYTF.

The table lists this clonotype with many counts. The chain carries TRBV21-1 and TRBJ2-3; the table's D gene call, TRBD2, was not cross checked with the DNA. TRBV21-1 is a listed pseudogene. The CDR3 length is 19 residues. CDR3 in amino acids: CASSKKGRTSGGFTDTQYF. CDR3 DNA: TGTGCCAGCAGCAAAAAGGGACGGACTAGCGGGGGATTCACAGATACGCAGTATTTT.

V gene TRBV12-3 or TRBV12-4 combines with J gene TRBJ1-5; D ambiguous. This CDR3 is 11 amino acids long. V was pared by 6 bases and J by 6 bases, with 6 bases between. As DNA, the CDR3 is TGTGCCAGCAGCGCTGGTCAGCCCCAGCATTTT. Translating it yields CASSAGQPQHF.

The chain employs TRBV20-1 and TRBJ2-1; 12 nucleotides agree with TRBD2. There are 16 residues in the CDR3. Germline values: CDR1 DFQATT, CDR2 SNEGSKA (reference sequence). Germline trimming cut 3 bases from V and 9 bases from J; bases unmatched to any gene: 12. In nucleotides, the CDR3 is TGCAGTGCTAGGAGACCTAGCGGGGGGGCCGTCCTTGAGCAGTTCTTC. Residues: CSARRPSGGAVLEQFF.

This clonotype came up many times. The CDR3 reads CSVDNGQGPTGELFF. CDR3 DNA: TGCAGCGTTGATAATGGCCAGGGGCCCACCGGGGAGCTGTTTTTT. This chain joins TRBV29-1 and TRBJ2-2; D is perhaps TRBD1 (6 bases). Trimming pared 3 bases from V and 4 bases from J, leaving 15 bases between. This CDR3 comprises 15 residues. Germline values: CDR1 SQVTM, CDR2 ANQGSEA.

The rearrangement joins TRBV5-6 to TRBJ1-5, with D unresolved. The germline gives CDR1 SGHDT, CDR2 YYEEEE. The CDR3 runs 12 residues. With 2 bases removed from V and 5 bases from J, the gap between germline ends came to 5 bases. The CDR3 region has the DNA TGTGCCAGCAGCTTAGGTTATCAGCCCCAGCATTTT. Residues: CASSLGYQPQHF.

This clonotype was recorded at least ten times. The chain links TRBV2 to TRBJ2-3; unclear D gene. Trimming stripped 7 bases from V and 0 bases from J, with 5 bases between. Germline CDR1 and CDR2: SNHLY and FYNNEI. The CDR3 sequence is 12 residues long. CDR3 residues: CASTQSTDTQYF. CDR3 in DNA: TGTGCCAGCACACAAAGCACAGATACGCAGTATTTT.

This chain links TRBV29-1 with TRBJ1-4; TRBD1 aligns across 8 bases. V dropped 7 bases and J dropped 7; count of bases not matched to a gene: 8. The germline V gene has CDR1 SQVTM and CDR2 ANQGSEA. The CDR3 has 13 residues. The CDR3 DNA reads TGCAGCGCTATCGGACAGGGCGGTGAAAAACTGTTTTTT. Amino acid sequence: CSAIGQGGEKLFF.

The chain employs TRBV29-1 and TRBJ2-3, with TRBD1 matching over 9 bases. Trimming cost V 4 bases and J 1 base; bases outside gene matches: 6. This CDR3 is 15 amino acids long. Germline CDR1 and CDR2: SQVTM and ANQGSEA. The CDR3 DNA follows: TGCAGCGTTGTCCCGGGACAGGGTTGCACAGATACGCAGTATTTT. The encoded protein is CSVVPGQGCTDTQYF.

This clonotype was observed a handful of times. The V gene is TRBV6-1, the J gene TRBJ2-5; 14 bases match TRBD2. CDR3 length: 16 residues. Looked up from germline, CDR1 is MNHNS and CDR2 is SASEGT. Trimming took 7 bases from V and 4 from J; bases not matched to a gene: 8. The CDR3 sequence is CASNKGTSGGGETQYF. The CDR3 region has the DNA TGTGCCAGCAATAAGGGGACTAGCGGGGGAGGAGAGACCCAGTACTTC.

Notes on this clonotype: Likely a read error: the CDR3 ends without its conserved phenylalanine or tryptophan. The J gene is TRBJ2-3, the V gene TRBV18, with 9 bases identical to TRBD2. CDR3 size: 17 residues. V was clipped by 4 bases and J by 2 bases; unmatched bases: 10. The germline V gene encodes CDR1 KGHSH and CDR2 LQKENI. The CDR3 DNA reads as TGTGCCAGCTCACGGGGACTAGCAGACGTCCTCACAGATACGCAGTATATT. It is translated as CASSRGLADVLTDTQYI.

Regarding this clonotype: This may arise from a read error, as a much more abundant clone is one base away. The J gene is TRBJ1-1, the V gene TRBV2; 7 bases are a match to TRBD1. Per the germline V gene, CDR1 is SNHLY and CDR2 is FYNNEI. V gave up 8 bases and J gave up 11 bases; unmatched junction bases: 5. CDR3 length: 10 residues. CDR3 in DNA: TGTGCCAGCGACGGGACAGCGGCTTTCTTT. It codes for CASDGTAAFF. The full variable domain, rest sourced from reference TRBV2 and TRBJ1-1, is EPEVTQTPSHQVTQMGQEVILRCVPISNHLYFYWYRQILGQKVEFLVSFYNNEISEKSEIFDDQFSVERPDGSNFTLKIRSTKLEDSAMYFCASDGTAAFFGQGTRLTVV.